The clone carrying this T cell receptor (beta chain) was recorded at least ten times. The antigen is unknown. Patients were excluded for uncontrolled infection, other autoimmune disease, pregnancy or lactation. The data were taken from a study of T cells in Graves' hyperthyroidism and ophthalmopathy. Turning to the study itself: Peripheral blood was obtained at initial diagnosis, preceding any treatment.

Study-level points and caveats: The model's output predicted ophthalmopathy at a median of around 7 months prior to onset.

Germline assignment: CDR1 KGHSH and CDR2 LQKENI. There are 14 residues in the CDR3. The J segment lost 3 bases and the V segment lost 4 bases, leaving 5 bases of the junction unmatched. The TCR beta CDR3 regions underwent amplification using RNA transcripts as the source. The primer set for the first-round RT-PCR of the TCR CDR3 was HTBI. MiXCR was run by TCRdb on the multiplex PCR reads, yielding one entry per CDR3 protein. The profile covers approximately 400,000 distinct CDR3 sequences, with approximately 13% appearing a single time and around 10% taken by the ten largest. Material: blood. This TCR was sampled from a woman aged 55-70 years with Graves' hyperthyroidism. This sequence joins TRBV18 and TRBJ2-5; 7 bases are a match to TRBD1. The CDR3: CASSLTGTEETQYF. CDR3 bases: TGTGCCAGCTCACTGACCGGGACAGAAGAGACCCAGTACTTC.